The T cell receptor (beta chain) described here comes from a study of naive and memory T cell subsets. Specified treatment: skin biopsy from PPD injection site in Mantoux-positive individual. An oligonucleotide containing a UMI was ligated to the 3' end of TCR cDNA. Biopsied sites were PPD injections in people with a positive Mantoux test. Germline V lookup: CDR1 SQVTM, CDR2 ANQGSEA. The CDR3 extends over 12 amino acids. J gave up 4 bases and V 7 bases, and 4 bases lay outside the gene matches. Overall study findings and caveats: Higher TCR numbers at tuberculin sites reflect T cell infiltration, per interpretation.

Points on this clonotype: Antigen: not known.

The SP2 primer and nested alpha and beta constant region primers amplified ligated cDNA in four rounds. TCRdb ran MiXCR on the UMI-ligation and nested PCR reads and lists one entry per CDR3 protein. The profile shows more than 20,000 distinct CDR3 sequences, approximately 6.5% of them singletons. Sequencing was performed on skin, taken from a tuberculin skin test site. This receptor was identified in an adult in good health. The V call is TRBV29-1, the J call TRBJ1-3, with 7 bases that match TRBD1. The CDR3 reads CSAGQAGNTIYF. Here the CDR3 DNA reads TGCAGCGCCGGACAGGCCGGAAACACCATATATTTT.